What follows is one T cell receptor (beta chain) and its context. The antigen remains undetermined. The CDR3 loop spans 14 amino acids. Trimming removed 3 bases from V and 8 bases from J, with 16 bases in between. The germline V gene encodes CDR1 LGHNA and CDR2 YSLEER. The PCR had 60 Vbeta and 13 Jbeta primers. TCRdb's table, derived via immunoSEQ multiplex PCR, lists solely in-frame clones and lacks some. The profile shows roughly 190,000 clones, over 60% of them singletons. This sample was included in a study of cytomegalovirus exposure and HLA in healthy donors. General study results and limits: In a later analysis, the majority of CMV-associated beta chains seemingly showed HLA restriction. In a later analysis, a genetic analysis reported fewer productive-TCR N-insertions in an Asian-associated ancestry cluster than the cohort average. One variant, a missense change in DCLRE1C, was linked in a later analysis to TCR beta V- and J-gene trimming.

This receptor was obtained from a woman aged 40-49 years in good health and CMV-seronegative. The sequenced material came from PBMCs. The genes are TRBV4-3 and TRBJ1-2; D might be TRBD1 (6 bases). CDR3 protein: CASSQDQGWKGYTF. The DNA for the CDR3 is TGCGCCAGCAGCCAGGATCAGGGGTGGAAAGGCTACACCTTC.